The following is a TCR beta chain sequence with its context. Its antigen is not identified. The CDR3 has 14 amino acids. Per germline, CDR1 LGHNT and CDR2 FRNRAP. This sample stems from a study of monozygotic twins with inflammatory bowel disease. Template switching incorporated UMIs with a 6-nucleotide sample barcode. TCRdb re-called the 5' RACE reads and catalogs CDR3 proteins one per entry, DNA excluded. The sample has about 450,000 distinct CDR3 sequences. Regarding the study as a whole: Other individuals had fewer clonotypes in common with IBD patients than with healthy twins, especially with disease activity. Limited power may explain why concordant and discordant twins showed no difference in repertoire similarity. Among T cells, the various subtypes were not distinguishable.

The receptor was derived from a human donor with ulcerative colitis or Crohn's disease, or a healthy co-twin of an affected twin (not recorded which). This chain joins TRBV12-5 and TRBJ2-7. The sample consisted of blood. The CDR3 here is CASGFGGSPDEQYF.